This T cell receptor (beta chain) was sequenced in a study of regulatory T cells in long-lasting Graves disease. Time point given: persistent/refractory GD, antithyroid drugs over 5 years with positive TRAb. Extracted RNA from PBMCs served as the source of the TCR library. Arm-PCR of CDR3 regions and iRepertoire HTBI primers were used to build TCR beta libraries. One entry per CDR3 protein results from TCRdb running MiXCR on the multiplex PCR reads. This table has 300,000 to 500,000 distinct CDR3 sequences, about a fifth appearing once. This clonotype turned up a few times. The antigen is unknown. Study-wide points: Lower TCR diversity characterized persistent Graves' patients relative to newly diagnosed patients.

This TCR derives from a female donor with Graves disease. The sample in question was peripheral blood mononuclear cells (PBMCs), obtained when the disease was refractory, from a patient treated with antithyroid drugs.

CDR3 nucleotides: TGCAGTGCTAGTGACCATCTGAACACTGAAGCTTTCTTT. Translating gives CSASDHLNTEAFF. The rearrangement joins TRBV20-1 to TRBJ1-1, with D unresolved. CDR1 DFQATT and CDR2 SNEGSKA come from the germline V gene (reference sequence). There are 13 residues in the CDR3. Deletions cut 3 bases from V and 0 bases from J, with 8 bases between.